Here is one T cell receptor (beta chain) with its context. The sample originates from a study of technical replicates of blood from a few donors. V lost 2 bases and J 3 bases, leaving 17 bases between the germline ends. The CDR3 sequence is 16 residues long. Germline V CDR1 and CDR2: SGHDT, YYEEEE. Profiled with immunoSEQ multiplex PCR; TCRdb holds only in-frame clones, not every one. The sample lists some 68,000 clones, roughly 96% occurring once. The receptor was isolated from a human donor in good health. The sample consisted of T cells isolated from PBMCs. This chain links TRBV5-6 with TRBJ1-1; a possible D gene is TRBD1 (5 bases). The CDR3 region has the DNA TGTGCCAGCAGCTTTAACGGGGGATCAAGATACACTGAAGCTTTCTTT. Translated: CASSFNGGSRYTEAFF.